This T cell receptor (beta chain) was recovered during a study of long-term antiretroviral therapy in people with HIV. Germline CDR1 and CDR2: SGHDN and FVKESK. This CDR3 has 13 residues. V lost 1 base and J lost 5, with 8 bases in between. Treated in the United States were all of the participants with HIV. The immunoSEQ assay was v3.0, run at survey level. Sequencing efforts were directed toward about 35,000-50,000 T-cell genomes per sample. Only in-frame clones appear in the TCRdb table, and some are missing; sequencing was by immunoSEQ multiplex PCR. Among about 28,000 clones listed, approximately 86% were seen once.

This chain links TRBV14 with TRBJ1-1; D is ambiguous. The starting material was unsorted PBMCs, obtained 0.8 years after starting antiretroviral therapy. This clonotype originated in a woman under 40 with HIV. CDR3 sequence (DNA): TGTGCCAGCAGCCAAGGGAAACAAACTGAAGCTTTCTTT. Its translation is CASSQGKQTEAFF.